The following is a T cell receptor (beta chain) sequence with its context. This sample is part of a study of Ad26.COV2.S vaccination and SARS-CoV-2 variants. Data came from immunoSEQ multiplex PCR; TCRdb stores just in-frame clones and leaves some out. The table shows 400,000 or so clones, with 70% to 90% occurring only once. Trimming shortened V by 4 bases and J by 4 bases, and 12 bases separated the two germline ends. This CDR3 spans 14 amino acids. Germline CDR1 and CDR2: SGHRS and YFSETQ. As for treatment: roughly 19 received Ad26.COV2.S at low or high dose, single or two shots; several received placebo; per-sample allocation not given. On day 63 after the first injection, vaccine and placebo recipients gave samples.

This material consisted of peripheral blood, taken in a trial of Ad26.COV2.S vaccine versus placebo. The receptor comes from a person aged 18-60 years who received the Ad26.COV2.S COVID-19 vaccine or a placebo. The V call is TRBV5-1, the J call TRBJ1-3; maybe TRBD1 (5 bases). CDR3 DNA sequence: TGCGCCAGCAGCCTCGGGGGAGGAGGAAACACCATATATTTT. It encodes CASSLGGGGNTIYF.